The following is a T cell receptor beta chain sequence with its context. In this sample, this clone turned up once. Its recognized antigen is unknown. No much larger clone exists at a distance of one base, and base qualities are not known. The sample comes from a study of blood T cell repertoires in COVID-19 (TCRdb year 2020). Some background on the complete study: The collaborator samples originated in the United States, Italy and Spain and spanned the acute and convalescent phases of COVID-19. The prospective study material was composed of cDNA or gDNA derived from T cells, B-cell-depleted T cells, or PBMCs. Subjects who had been exposed to COVID-19, were actively infected with it, or had recovered from it provided the deeply sampled blood TCRbeta repertoires that made up the dataset. The repertoires were released in a freely available public database intended as a resource for research on the immune response to SARS-CoV-2. Samples were obtained from the ongoing ImmuneRACE study (first 160 participants) and from 950 to 1,500 subjects provided by 6 global collaborators. The sample metadata nearly always contained a de-identified subject ID, COVID-19 status, age in years and sex. HLA class I and class II types, where available, came from metadata supplied by the sample provider rather than from assay-based typing.

In the prospective study, participants were about 18 to 100 years old, resided in approximately 22 geographic areas of the United States, and were enrolled through a virtual design. In the prospective study, cohorts were assigned on the basis of participant-reported clinical history obtained from a screening survey and a study questionnaire. For ImmuneRACE Cohort 3, a participant was defined as recovered based on two consecutive negative NP/OP PCR tests, clearance by a healthcare professional, or resolution of symptoms. Mobile phlebotomists in the prospective study collected whole blood, serum and a nasopharyngeal or oropharyngeal swab from every participant. Additional blood draws and questionnaires over an approximately 2-month period could optionally be provided by prospective study participants. Before DNA extraction, blood samples from the prospective study were shipped at room temperature or frozen.

The study at large found these results: The amount of clinical and demographic metadata varied by source and participant and was provided uncurated.

The immunoSEQ Assay, a bias-controlled multiplex PCR, was used to amplify TCRbeta CDR3 regions from genomic DNA. Concerning the study's data processing: The number of nucleated cells in each sample was estimated by amplification of reference gene primers within the assay. Sequence reads were collapsed and filtered to measure the absolute abundance of every unique TCRbeta CDR3 rearrangement. For each sample, productive Simpson clonality was calculated as the square root of Simpson's diversity index across productive rearrangements. TCRdb took this table from immuneACCESS and kept in-frame rearrangements with V and J called. Such tables lack part of the clones; where checked against another copy, unresolved V genes explain under half of the gap, and the rest is unexplained. From that table come the V and J calls and clone size; the DNA was used to work out D and trimming. The sample has fewer than 300,000 clones on record, 80% to 95% of them singletons. 1% to 1.3% of the sample belongs to the ten largest clones.

The CDR3 sequence holds 15 residues, the cysteine and phenylalanine included. Only the CDR3 portion is preserved as DNA: 45 bases, with reading frame beginning at the first base. V is pruned by 5 bases and J by 8 bases, leaving 9 bases of the junction without a gene match. Based on the germline V gene (reference sequence), the CDR1 and CDR2 sequences are LNHDA and SQIVND. This clonotype originated in a woman aged 25 to 39 who had recovered from COVID-19. Sequencing was carried out using PBMCs or T cells enriched from blood (not recorded which). In this chain, TRBV19 is recombined with TRBJ2-1, and TRBD2 aligns with 10 junction nucleotides. The CDR3 protein is CASSALAGAGHEQFF. The DNA is TGTGCCAGTAGTGCCCTAGCGGGAGCCGGACATGAGCAGTTCTTC.